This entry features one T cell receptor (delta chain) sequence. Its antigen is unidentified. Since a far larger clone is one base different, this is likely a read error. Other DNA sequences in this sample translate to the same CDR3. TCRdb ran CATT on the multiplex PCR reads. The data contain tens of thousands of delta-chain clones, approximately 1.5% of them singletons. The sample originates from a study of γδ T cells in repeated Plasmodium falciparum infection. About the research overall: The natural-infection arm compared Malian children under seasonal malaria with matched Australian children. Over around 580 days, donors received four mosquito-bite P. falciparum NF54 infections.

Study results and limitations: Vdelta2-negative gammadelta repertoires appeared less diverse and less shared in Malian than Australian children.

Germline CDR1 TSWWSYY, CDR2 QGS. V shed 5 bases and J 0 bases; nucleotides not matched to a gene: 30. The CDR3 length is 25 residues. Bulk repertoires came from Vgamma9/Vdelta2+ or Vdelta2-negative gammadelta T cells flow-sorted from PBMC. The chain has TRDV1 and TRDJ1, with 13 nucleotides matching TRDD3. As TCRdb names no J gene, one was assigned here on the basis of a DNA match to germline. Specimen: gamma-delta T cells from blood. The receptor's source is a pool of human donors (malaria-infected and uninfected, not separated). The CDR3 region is CALGSLPRGLTGGYAFPPYTDKLIF. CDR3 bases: TGTGCTCTTGGGAGCCTTCCACGAGGCCTTACTGGGGGATACGCGTTTCCCCCGTACACCGATAAACTCATCTTT.